Following are 11 T cell receptor beta chains from one sample sequenced in a study of CD8 T cells in ankylosing spondylitis. Study conclusions and caveats: Apparently characteristic of ankylosing spondylitis blood was a TCR beta motif (about 8 highly homologous variants).

The antigens of these receptors remain unknown. TCRdb analysed the 5' RACE reads with MiXCR anew, one entry per CDR3 protein. Altogether fewer than 400,000 distinct CDR3 sequences are present, 7% to 9% being singletons, with the ten largest covering approximately 14%. Sequences were obtained from blood, either unsorted or a sorted T cell fraction (not recorded which). Every receptor here comes from a male donor with ankylosing spondylitis.

The genes are TRBV29-1 and TRBJ2-7, with TRBD2 matching over 11 bases. Trimming at V came to 7 bases and at J to 1 base, leaving 9 bases not matched to a gene. CDR1 is SQVTM, CDR2 ANQGSEA, per germline. CDR3 length equals 15 residues. The CDR3 here is CSALAPSGGSYEQYF. The CDR3 DNA is TGCAGCGCCCTGGCGCCTAGCGGGGGGTCCTACGAGCAGTACTTC.

At least ten counts were recorded for this clonotype. V is TRBV3-1 and J is TRBJ1-5; no reliable D call. CDR3 length: 15 amino acids. Germline lookup yields CDR1 LGHDT and CDR2 YNNKEL (reference sequence). Deletions cut 4 bases from V and 0 bases from J, with 10 bases between. CDR3 amino acids: CASSRGPHSNQPQHF. CDR3 sequence (DNA): TGTGCCAGCAGCCGAGGCCCTCATAGCAATCAGCCCCAGCATTTT.

This clonotype was detected only a few times. V usage is TRBV7-9 and J usage is TRBJ2-6; D unclear. V was shortened by 2 bases and J by 12 bases, with 8 bases between the two germline ends. This CDR3 is 12 amino acids long. Germline V gene data show CDR1 as SEHNR and CDR2 as FQNEAQ (reference sequence). The DNA of the CDR3 is TGTGCCAGCAGCTTACGGGCTTCCGTCCTGACTTTC. Protein product: CASSLRASVLTF.

This clonotype was recorded many times. The chain employs TRBV4-3 and TRBJ2-2; possibly TRBD1 for D (5 bases). This CDR3 comprises 15 residues. The germline V gene encodes CDR1 LGHNA and CDR2 YSLEER. V gave up 4 bases and J gave up 5 bases, with 14 bases separating them. CDR3 coding DNA: TGCGCCAGCAGCCGAAGAGAACAGGTTACCGGGGAGCTGTTTTTT. This encodes CASSRREQVTGELFF.

The genes are TRBV4-1 and TRBJ2-7; TRBD1 aligns across 7 bases. The trim removed 3 bases at V and 3 bases at J, leaving 11 bases unmatched. This CDR3 has 16 amino acids. Per germline, CDR1 MGHRA and CDR2 YSYEKL. The CDR3 loop is CASSHPKRDSHYEQYF. DNA of the CDR3: TGCGCCAGCAGCCACCCCAAGAGGGACAGCCACTACGAGCAGTACTTC.

This clonotype was seen repeatedly, ten times or more. The chain has TRBV4-1 and TRBJ2-4; D is undetermined. V lost 4 bases and J 0 bases, leaving 19 bases between the germline ends. CDR1 is MGHRA and CDR2 is YSYEKL in the germline V gene. The CDR3 covers 18 residues. This CDR3 is CASSRHFLGNLAKNIQYF. DNA for the CDR3: TGCGCCAGCAGCCGACACTTCCTTGGGAATTTAGCCAAAAACATTCAGTACTTC.

V usage is TRBV2 and J usage is TRBJ2-3; D is undetermined. The CDR3 runs to 14 residues. V was pared by 7 bases and J by 2 bases, with 13 bases between. CDR1 is SNHLY and CDR2 is FYNNEI in the germline V gene. Here the CDR3 reads CASTWTVSTDTQYF. For the CDR3, the DNA is TGTGCCAGCACCTGGACGGTATCCACAGATACGCAGTATTTT.

This clonotype was seen at least ten times. The chain recombines TRBV15 with TRBJ2-1; tentatively, D is TRBD2 (6 bases). The CDR3 totals 15 residues. The germline V gene has CDR1 LNHNV and CDR2 YYDKDF (reference sequence). V was trimmed by 6 bases and J by 0 bases, leaving 12 bases between them. The CDR3 region has the DNA TGTGCCACCAGAGACGGGGGAAGCTCCTACAATGAGCAGTTCTTC. Its protein product is CATRDGGSSYNEQFF.

This clonotype was seen many times. The chain is built from TRBV28 and TRBJ1-1; no reliable D call. Germline loops: CDR1 MDHEN, CDR2 SYDVKM. With 5 bases removed from V and 1 base from J, the gap between germline ends came to 14 bases. The CDR3 length is 15 residues. The chain's CDR3 is CASSPTTTANTEAFF. The CDR3 coding sequence is TGTGCCAGCAGTCCAACGACCACAGCGAACACTGAAGCTTTCTTT.

This clonotype turned up a few times. V usage is TRBV12-3 or TRBV12-4 and J usage is TRBJ2-4, with TRBD2 matching over 10 bases. The CDR3 extends over 15 amino acids. Trimming at V came to 0 bases and at J to 7 bases, leaving 3 bases not matched to a gene. In DNA, the CDR3 is TGTGCCAGCAGTTTAGCGAGCGGGAGGGCTAACATTCAGTACTTC. Amino acids: CASSLASGRANIQYF.

The V and J genes are TRBV5-4 and TRBJ1-4; D possibly corresponds to TRBD1 (5 bases). The CDR3 loop spans 15 amino acids. CDR1 is SGHNT and CDR2 is YYREEE in the germline V gene (reference sequence). V gave up 2 bases and J gave up 4 bases, with 12 bases separating them. CDR3 region: CASSFSGTLNEKLFF. CDR3 nucleotide sequence: TGTGCCAGCAGCTTTTCCGGGACGCTTAATGAAAAACTGTTTTTT.